The 2 T cell receptor beta chains below all came from one sample that was sequenced in a study of blood T cell repertoires in COVID-19. The assay was immunoSEQ multiplex PCR, and TCRdb's table has in-frame clones only and misses some. The profile covers 470,000 or so clones, with around 90% appearing a single time and about 2.1% taken by the ten largest. Sequencing input: PBMCs or T cells enriched from blood (not recorded which). Receptors originate from a woman in her late teens or twenties with acute COVID-19.

This rearrangement joins TRBV11-2 to TRBJ1-2; 11 nucleotides line up with TRBD1. In germline, CDR1 is SGHAT, CDR2 FQNNGV. The ends lost 4 bases at V and 7 bases at J; junction bases unmatched: 17. This CDR3 is 18 amino acids long. The CDR3 spells CASSSKTDWTGGWSGYTF. The CDR3 DNA follows: TGTGCCAGCAGCTCTAAAACCGATTGGACAGGGGGCTGGAGTGGCTACACCTTC.

The chain employs TRBV7-6 and TRBJ1-3; maybe TRBD1 (6 bases). Per the germline V gene, CDR1 is SGHVS and CDR2 is FNYEAQ. V was pared by 2 bases and J by 3 bases, with 14 bases between. The length of the CDR3 is 16 residues. CDR3 protein: CASSLTTGHRGNTIYF. In DNA form, the CDR3 reads TGTGCCAGCAGCTTAACTACAGGGCACCGTGGAAACACCATATATTTT.